This TCR beta chain came from a study of T-cell memory formation after mild COVID-19. As for the study in general: Among the donors, TCR clusters were largely specific to each donor. Findings of the study overall: Second-wave clones peaking on day 37 lacked confirmed SARS-CoV-2 specificity. Later expanders leaned CD4+, whereas day 15 to 85 contracting clones were balanced CD4/CD8.

Constant-segment primers served in 5'RACE that generated TCR alpha and TCR beta cDNA libraries bearing sample barcodes and UMIs. TCRdb used MiXCR to reprocess the 5' RACE reads, holding one entry per CDR3 protein. The sample shows over 500,000 distinct CDR3 sequences, 15% to 20% of them seen only once. For this clonotype: Its antigen is unidentified.

The TCR sequence derives from an adult woman who had mild COVID-19 (a few samples of this study predate the infection). Cell type and time point are not known. The material sequenced was PBMCs or a T cell subset sorted from them (not recorded which).

The CDR3 DNA is TGTGCCAGCAGCTCCCCGGACGGAGTGGTGAATGGCTACACCTTC. It yields the protein CASSSPDGVVNGYTF. This chain links TRBV7-9 with TRBJ1-2; D uncertain. The CDR3 runs 15 residues. Trimming removed 4 bases from V and 6 bases from J, with 18 bases in between. Germline V gene lookup returns CDR1 SEHNR and CDR2 FQNEAQ (reference sequence).